This TCR beta chain originates from a study of CD8 T cells in Susac syndrome. Whole-study results and caveats: The authors found fewer than 20 Susac-specific public clones in total CD8+ repertoires and 5 or 6 in CD8+ TEMRA repertoires.

After extraction with the RNeasy kit, about 0.5 to 1 ug of the RNA was reverse transcribed using random hexamers. TCRdb recomputed calls from the immunoSEQ multiplex PCR reads with MiXCR, one row per CDR3 protein. The sample consists of about 190,000 distinct CDR3 sequences, 85% to 95% of them appearing once. As regards this clonotype: Antigen specificity is unknown.

Deletions cut 4 bases from V and 3 bases from J, with 16 bases between. The germline gives CDR1 SGHRS, CDR2 YFSETQ. This CDR3 contains 16 residues. Source material: CD8+ T cells from PBMCs. This clonotype originated in a human donor with Susac syndrome. V usage is TRBV5-1 and J usage is TRBJ1-4, with D maybe TRBD1 (5 bases). The CDR3 DNA sequence: TGCGCCAGCAGCGGAGGGGACGTACGCCCTAATGAAAAACTGTTTTTT. Amino acid sequence: CASSGGDVRPNEKLFF.